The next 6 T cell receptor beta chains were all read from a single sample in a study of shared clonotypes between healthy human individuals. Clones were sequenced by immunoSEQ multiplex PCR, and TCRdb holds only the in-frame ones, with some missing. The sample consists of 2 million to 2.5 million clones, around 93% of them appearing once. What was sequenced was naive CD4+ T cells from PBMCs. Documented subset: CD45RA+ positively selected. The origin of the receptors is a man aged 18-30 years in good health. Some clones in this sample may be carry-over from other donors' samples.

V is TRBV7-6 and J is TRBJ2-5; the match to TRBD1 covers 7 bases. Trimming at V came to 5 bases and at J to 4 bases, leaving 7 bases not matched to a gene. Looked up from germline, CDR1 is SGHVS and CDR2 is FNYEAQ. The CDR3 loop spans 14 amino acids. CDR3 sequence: CASSPTGRLETQYF. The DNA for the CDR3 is TGTGCCAGCAGCCCGACAGGGCGGCTAGAGACCCAGTACTTC.

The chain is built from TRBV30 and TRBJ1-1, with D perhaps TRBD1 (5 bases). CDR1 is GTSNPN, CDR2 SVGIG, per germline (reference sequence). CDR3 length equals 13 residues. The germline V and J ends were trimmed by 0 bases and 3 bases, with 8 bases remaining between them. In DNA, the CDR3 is TGTGCCTGGAGTGTGGTAGGGGACACTGAAGCTTTCTTT. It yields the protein CAWSVVGDTEAFF.

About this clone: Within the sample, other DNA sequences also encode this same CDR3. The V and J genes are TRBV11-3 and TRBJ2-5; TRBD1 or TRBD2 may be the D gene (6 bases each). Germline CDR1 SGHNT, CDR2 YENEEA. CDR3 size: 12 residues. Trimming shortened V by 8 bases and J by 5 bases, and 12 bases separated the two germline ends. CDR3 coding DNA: TGTGCCAGCTCTCGGAGGGGGGAGACCCAGTACTTC. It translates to CASSRRGETQYF.

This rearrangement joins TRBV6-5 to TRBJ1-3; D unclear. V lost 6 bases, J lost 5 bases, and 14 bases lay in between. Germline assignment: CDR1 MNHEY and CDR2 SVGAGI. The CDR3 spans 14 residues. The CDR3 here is CASRSEGLRNTIYF. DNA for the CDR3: TGTGCCAGCAGGTCGGAGGGTTTAAGAAACACCATATATTTT.

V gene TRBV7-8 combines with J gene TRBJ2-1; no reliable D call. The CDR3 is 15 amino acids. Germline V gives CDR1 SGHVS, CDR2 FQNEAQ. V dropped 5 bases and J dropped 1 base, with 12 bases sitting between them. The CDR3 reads CASSLLPASYNEQFF. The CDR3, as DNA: TGTGCCAGCAGCCTCCTTCCAGCTTCCTACAATGAGCAGTTCTTC.

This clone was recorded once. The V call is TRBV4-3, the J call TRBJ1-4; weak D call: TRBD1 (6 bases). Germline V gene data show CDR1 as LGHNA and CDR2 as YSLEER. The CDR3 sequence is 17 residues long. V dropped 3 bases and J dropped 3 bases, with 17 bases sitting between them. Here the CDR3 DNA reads TGCGCCAGCAGCCACCGTCCGATTAAGGGGGCTAATGAAAAACTGTTTTTT. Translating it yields CASSHRPIKGANEKLFF.